This TCR beta chain was found in a study of graft-versus-host responses after intestinal transplantation. About this clone itself: Its target is not known.

Between the trimmed V and J ends, which lost 4 bases and 5 bases, there was a span of 8 bases. This CDR3 has 11 amino acids. CDR1 is GTSNPN, CDR2 SVGIG, per germline (reference sequence). The repertoire was sequenced with immunoSEQ multiplex PCR; TCRdb's copy has only in-frame clones and lacks some. The data hold 90,000 or so clones, with approximately 80% observed a single time. The origin of this receptor is a human donor who received an intestinal transplant. The sequencing used unstimulated CD4+ T cells sorted from spleen or lymph node cells, collected before intestinal transplant. V gene TRBV30 combines with J gene TRBJ1-2, with a weak D call TRBD1 (6 bases). The CDR3 sequence: CAWTGVYGYTF. CDR3 nucleotides: TGTGCCTGGACAGGGGTATATGGCTACACCTTC.